This TCR beta chain derives from a study of blood T cell repertoires in COVID-19. This clone was observed a handful of times. This CDR3 is built from 16 residues. CDR1 is MNHNY and CDR2 is SVGAGI in the germline V gene (reference sequence). Trimming cost V 2 bases and J 4 bases; bases outside gene matches: 8. Per the original data handling: By means of reference gene primer amplification, nucleated cell counts were estimated. The repertoire was sequenced with immunoSEQ multiplex PCR; TCRdb's copy has only in-frame clones and lacks some. V, J and clone size are taken as reported in that table, and D and trimming were inferred from the DNA itself. This sample has about 110,000 clones, with about three quarters found just once.

Material: peripheral blood. This TCR was sampled from a man between 70 and 80 years old with acute or convalescent COVID-19. The V and J genes are TRBV6-6 and TRBJ2-1, with TRBD1 matching over 7 bases. The CDR3 is CASSYLGQEVYNEQFF. CDR3 DNA sequence: TGTGCCAGCAGTTACCTTGGACAGGAGGTATACAATGAGCAGTTCTTC.